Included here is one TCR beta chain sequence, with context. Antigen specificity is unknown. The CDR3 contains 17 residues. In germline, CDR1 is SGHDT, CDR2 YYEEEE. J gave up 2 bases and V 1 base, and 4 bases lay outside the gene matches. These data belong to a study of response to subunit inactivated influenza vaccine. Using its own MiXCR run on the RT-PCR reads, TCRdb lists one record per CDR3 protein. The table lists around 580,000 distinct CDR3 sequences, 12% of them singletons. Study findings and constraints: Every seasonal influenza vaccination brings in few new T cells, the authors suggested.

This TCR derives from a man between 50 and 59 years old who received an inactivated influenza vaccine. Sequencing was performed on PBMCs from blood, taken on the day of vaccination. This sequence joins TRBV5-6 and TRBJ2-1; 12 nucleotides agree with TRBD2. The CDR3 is CASSLLAGGPPYNEQFF. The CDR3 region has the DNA TGTGCCAGCAGCTTGCTAGCGGGGGGGCCCCCCTACAATGAGCAGTTCTTC.